This is a list of T cell receptor beta chains from one sample in a study of T cells after yellow fever vaccination. TCRdb itself ran the 5' RACE reads through MiXCR, one entry per CDR3 protein. The table lists about 340,000 distinct CDR3 sequences, 3% to 4.5% of them singletons. Sequencing used PBMCs, obtained 5 days after the yellow fever booster vaccination. The receptors were gathered from a man between 18 and 29 years old who received the YFV17D yellow fever vaccine. CDR3s include the opening cysteine and the closing phenylalanine or tryptophan. A D gene is named only where the DNA matches it firmly. Clone size is given for some rows only: seen once, a few or many times, or a class if the clone is expanded.

DNA	CDR3	V	J	D	size
TGTGCCAGCAGCCAATTAAGGCTGGGCGGTGGCTACACCTTC	CASSQLRLGGGYTF	TRBV4-2	TRBJ1-2	NA	many
TGTGCCAGCAGTGAGGGGGGGACAGCGGGGGATACGCAGTATTTT	CASSEGGTAGDTQYF	TRBV25-1	TRBJ2-3	NA	NA
TGCGCCAGCAGCCAAGATCTGGGAGGGCGGGGTTTCTTT	CASSQDLGGRGFF	TRBV4-3	TRBJ1-1	NA	few
TGCGCCAGCAGCCCCGGACAGACCTATGGCTACACCTTC	CASSPGQTYGYTF	TRBV5-1	TRBJ1-2	NA	many
TGCGCCAGCATGGGCCAGGAGAACACTGAAGCTTTCTTT	CASMGQENTEAFF	TRBV5-1	TRBJ1-1	NA	many
TGTGCCAGCAGCCAGGGTAATAGCGGGGGGGAGAGGGAGTTCTTC	CASSQGNSGGEREFF	TRBV3-1	TRBJ2-1	TRBD2	few
TGCAGCGTGGGACAGGGGTTCGCTGAAGCTTTCTTT	CSVGQGFAEAFF	TRBV29-1	TRBJ1-1	TRBD1	NA
TGTGCCAGCAGGTATACCGACAGGGACTATGGCTACACCTTC	CASRYTDRDYGYTF	TRBV6-6	TRBJ1-2	TRBD1	NA
TGTGCCAGTAGACCCCGGGACATCCCGCCGGGCTATGGCTACACCTTC	CASRPRDIPPGYGYTF	TRBV19	TRBJ1-2	NA	few
TGTGCCAGCTCCCCTAGCGGGAATTCACCCCTCCACTTT	CASSPSGNSPLHF	TRBV18	TRBJ1-6	NA	NA
TGTGCCAGCAGCTTCCCTCGGTATGACATTGAGCAGTTCTTC	CASSFPRYDIEQFF	TRBV5-6	TRBJ2-1	NA	NA